This T cell receptor beta chain was retrieved from a study of graft-versus-host responses after intestinal transplantation. Study-wide context: Transplants given to recipients were multivisceral, liver-intestinal, or isolated intestinal. Every recipient underwent anti-thymocyte globulin induction, then tacrolimus and steroids for roughly 3 years.

The V gene lost 4 bases and the J gene lost 1 base, with 15 bases spanning the gap. This CDR3 is built from 16 residues. Germline V gene data show CDR1 as MNHNY and CDR2 as SVGAGI (reference sequence). Method: immunoSEQ multiplex PCR; TCRdb's copy keeps in-frame clones and lacks some. The sample consists of some 15,000 clones, over 80% of them appearing once. As concerns this clone: The antigen remains undetermined.

Study findings and constraints: Detection of GvH clones occurred in recipient marrow, and some had their first appearance in ileum or blood. There was an association between peak levels of circulating GvH clones and early post-transplant HvG declines.

This chain connects TRBV6-6 to TRBJ2-3; D gene unclear. This TCR was recovered from a human patient who received an intestinal transplant, so some T cells may come from the graft donor. The sequenced sample was PBMCs, obtained approximately 3.5 months after intestinal transplant. The CDR3 here is CASSSSGGTGTDTQYF. DNA of the CDR3: TGTGCCAGCAGTTCTTCAGGCGGAACAGGCACAGATACGCAGTATTTT.